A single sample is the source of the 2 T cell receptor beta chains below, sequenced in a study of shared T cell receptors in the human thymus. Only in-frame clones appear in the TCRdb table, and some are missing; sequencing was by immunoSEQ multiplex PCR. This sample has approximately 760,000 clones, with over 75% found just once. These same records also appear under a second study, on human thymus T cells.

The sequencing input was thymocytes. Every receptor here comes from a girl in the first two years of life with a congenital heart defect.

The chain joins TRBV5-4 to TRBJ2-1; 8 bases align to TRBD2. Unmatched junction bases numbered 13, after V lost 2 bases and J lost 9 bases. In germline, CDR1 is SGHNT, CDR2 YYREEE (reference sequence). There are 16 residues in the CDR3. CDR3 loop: CASSFLAGKRAGEQFF. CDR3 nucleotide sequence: TGTGCCAGCAGCTTCTTAGCGGGGAAGAGGGCGGGTGAGCAGTTCTTC.

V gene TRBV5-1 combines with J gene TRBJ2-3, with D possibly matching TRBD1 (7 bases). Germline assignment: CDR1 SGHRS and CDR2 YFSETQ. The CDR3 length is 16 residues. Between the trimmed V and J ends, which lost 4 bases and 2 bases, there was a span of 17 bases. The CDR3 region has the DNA TGCGCCAGCAGCGGACAGGTAGGGGGGACCACAGATACGCAGTATTTT. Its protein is CASSGQVGGTTDTQYF.